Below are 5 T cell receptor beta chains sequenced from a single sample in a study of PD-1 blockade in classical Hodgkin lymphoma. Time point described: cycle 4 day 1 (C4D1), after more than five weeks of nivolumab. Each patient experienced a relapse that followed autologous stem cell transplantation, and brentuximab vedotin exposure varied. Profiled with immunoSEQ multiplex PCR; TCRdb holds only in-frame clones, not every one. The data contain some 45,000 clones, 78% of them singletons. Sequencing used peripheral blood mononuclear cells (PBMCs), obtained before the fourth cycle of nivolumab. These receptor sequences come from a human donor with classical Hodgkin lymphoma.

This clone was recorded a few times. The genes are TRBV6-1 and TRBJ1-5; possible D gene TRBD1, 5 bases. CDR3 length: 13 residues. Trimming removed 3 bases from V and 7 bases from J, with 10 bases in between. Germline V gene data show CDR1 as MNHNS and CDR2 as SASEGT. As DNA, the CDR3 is TGTGCCAGCAGTGATAGGGGTTGGCAGCCCCAGCATTTT. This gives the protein CASSDRGWQPQHF.

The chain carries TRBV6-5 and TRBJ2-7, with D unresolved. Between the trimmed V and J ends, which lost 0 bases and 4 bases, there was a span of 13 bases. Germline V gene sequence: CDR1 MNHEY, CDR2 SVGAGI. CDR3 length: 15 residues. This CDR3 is CASSYSVSGDYEQYF. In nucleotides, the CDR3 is TGTGCCAGCAGTTACTCGGTGTCAGGAGATTACGAGCAGTACTTC.

CDR3 region: CASSLAPPLNHYGYTF. Written as DNA, the CDR3 is TGTGCCAGCAGCTTAGCCCCCCCCCTGAACCATTATGGCTACACCTTC. The chain joins TRBV7-9 to TRBJ1-2; no definite D call. Germline V CDR1 and CDR2: SEHNR, FQNEAQ (reference sequence). Trimming cost V 0 bases and J 5 bases, with 16 bases left between them. CDR3 length: 16 amino acids. The full variable domain, in which reference TRBV7-9 and TRBJ1-2 provide the parts outside the CDR3, is DTGVSQNPRHKITKRGQNVTFRCDPISEHNRLYWYRQTLGQGPEFLTYFQNEAQLEKSRLLSDRFSAERPKGSFSTLEIQRTEQGDSAMYLCASSLAPPLNHYGYTFGSGTRLTVV.

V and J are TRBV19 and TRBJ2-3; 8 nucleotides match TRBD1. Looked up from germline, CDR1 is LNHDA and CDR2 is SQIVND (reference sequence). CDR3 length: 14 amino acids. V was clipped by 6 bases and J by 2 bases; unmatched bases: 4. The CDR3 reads CASSPDRATDTQYF. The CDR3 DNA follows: TGTGCCAGTAGCCCGGACAGGGCCACAGATACGCAGTATTTT. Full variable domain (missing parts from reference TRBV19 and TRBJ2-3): DGGITQSPKYLFRKEGQNVTLSCEQNLNHDAMYWYRQDPGQGLRLIYYSQIVNDFQKGDIAEGYSVSREKKESFPLTVTSAQKNPTAFYLCASSPDRATDTQYFGPGTRLTVL.

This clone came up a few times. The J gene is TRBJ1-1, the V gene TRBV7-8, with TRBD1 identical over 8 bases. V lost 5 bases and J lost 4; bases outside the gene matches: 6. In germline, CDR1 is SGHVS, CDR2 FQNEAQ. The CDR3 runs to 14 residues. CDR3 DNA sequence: TGTGCCAGCAGCCAACAGGGGGTGACCACTGAAGCTTTCTTT. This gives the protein CASSQQGVTTEAFF.